The clone carrying this T cell receptor beta chain has a handful of counts. These data are taken from a study of blood T cell repertoires in COVID-19. Study-wide context: Samples representing acute and convalescent COVID-19 were sourced from the United States, Italy and Spain.

The repertoire was sequenced with immunoSEQ multiplex PCR; TCRdb's copy has only in-frame clones and lacks some. The sample records some 250,000 clones, roughly 91% being singletons. The CDR3 has 15 residues. V lost 0 bases to trimming and J lost 4 bases; unmatched junction nucleotides: 3. Germline V gene sequence: CDR1 LNHNV, CDR2 YYDKDF (reference sequence). Sample: peripheral blood. The origin of this receptor is a woman between 40 and 50 years old who had recovered from COVID-19. The genes are TRBV15 and TRBJ1-1, with 9 positions matching TRBD1. CDR3: CATSREGQGLTEAFF. CDR3 coding DNA: TGTGCCACCAGCAGAGAGGGACAGGGCCTCACTGAAGCTTTCTTT.